These 18 T cell receptor beta chains came from one sample sequenced in a study of blood T cell repertoires in COVID-19. Method: immunoSEQ multiplex PCR; TCRdb's copy keeps in-frame clones and lacks some. The sample holds under 350,000 clones; around 90% are singletons and the top ten take 1.5% to 2%. Specimen: PBMCs or T cells enriched from blood (not recorded which). The receptors originated from a woman in her thirties or forties who had recovered from COVID-19.

The chain recombines TRBV2 with TRBJ2-2, with TRBD1 matching 9 bases. The J segment lost 5 bases and the V segment lost 7 bases, leaving 8 bases of the junction unmatched. CDR1 and CDR2 from the germline V gene are SNHLY and FYNNEI. The CDR3 contains 15 residues. The CDR3 DNA follows: TGTGCCAGCATTGGACAGGGGCTTTTGACCGGGGAGCTGTTTTTT. Encoded protein: CASIGQGLLTGELFF.

The J gene is TRBJ2-1, the V gene TRBV7-2, with D maybe TRBD2 (5 bases). Trimming pared 5 bases from V and 4 bases from J, leaving 12 bases between. CDR3 length: 14 residues. From germline, CDR1 is SGHTA and CDR2 FQGNSA. The DNA of the CDR3 is TGTGCCAGCAGCCCCCAGCGGTTTTACAATGAGCAGTTCTTC. Translating it yields CASSPQRFYNEQFF.

J is TRBJ1-6 and V is TRBV5-6; 7 bases map to TRBD1. Unmatched junction bases numbered 10, after V lost 4 bases and J lost 9 bases. The germline gives CDR1 SGHDT, CDR2 YYEEEE. The CDR3 is 15 residues long. The CDR3 sequence: CASSVRQGRGSPLHF. The CDR3 coding sequence is TGTGCCAGCAGCGTACGACAGGGACGCGGTTCACCCCTCCACTTT. Based on the CDR3 plus reference TRBV5-6 and TRBJ1-6, the full variable domain is DAGVTQSPTHLIKTRGQQVTLRCSPKSGHDTVSWYQQALGQGPQFIFQYYEEEERQRGNFPDRFSGHQFPNYSSELNVNALLLGDSALYLCASSVRQGRGSPLHFGNGTRLTVT.

The V and J genes are TRBV12-5 and TRBJ1-2; a possible D gene is TRBD1 (5 bases). V lost 2 bases to trimming and J lost 8 bases, with 21 bases between them. The CDR3 length is 16 residues. CDR1 is LGHNT and CDR2 is FRNRAP in the germline V gene. This CDR3 is CASGLNWTLDLTGYTF. The CDR3 DNA is TGTGCTAGTGGTTTGAATTGGACACTCGACCTGACCGGCTACACCTTC.

This chain joins TRBV19 and TRBJ1-3, with D maybe TRBD1 (5 bases). The germline V and J ends were trimmed by 5 bases and 0 bases, with 14 bases remaining between them. This CDR3 region has 16 residues. Germline values: CDR1 LNHDA, CDR2 SQIVND (reference sequence). CDR3 loop: CASSVTRQSSGNTIYF. For the CDR3, the DNA is TGTGCCAGTAGTGTGACTCGACAGAGCTCTGGAAACACCATATATTTT.

The chain combines TRBV18 with TRBJ1-2; 7 bases are a match to TRBD1. CDR1 KGHSH and CDR2 LQKENI come from the germline V gene. The CDR3 consists of 18 residues. The V segment lost 3 bases and the J segment 4 bases; nucleotides outside the gene matches: 17. Here the CDR3 reads CASSPRGGEDYETYGYTF. In nucleotides, the CDR3 is TGTGCCAGCTCACCCCGAGGGGGCGAGGACTACGAAACCTATGGCTACACCTTC.

This chain joins TRBV19 and TRBJ1-1; 9 bases agree with TRBD1. Looked up from germline, CDR1 is LNHDA and CDR2 is SQIVND (reference sequence). V trimming: 3 bases; J trimming: 11 bases; junction bases outside the gene matches: 7. The CDR3 loop spans 13 amino acids. CDR3 loop: CASSIKNRGLAFF. The CDR3 coding sequence is TGTGCCAGTAGTATTAAAAACAGGGGGCTGGCTTTCTTT.

The CDR3 region is CASSPPSTSAFAKETQYF. The CDR3 nucleotides read TGTGCCAGCAGCCCACCGTCGACTAGCGCATTTGCGAAAGAGACCCAGTACTTC. This chain joins TRBV21-1 and TRBJ2-5; TRBD2, the table's D call, lacks a check against the DNA. TRBV21-1 is a documented pseudogene. CDR3 size: 18 residues.

J is TRBJ2-3 and V is TRBV4-2; 8 bases are shared with TRBD1. V shed 6 bases and J 2 bases; nucleotides not matched to a gene: 7. CDR1 and CDR2 from the germline V gene are LGHNA and YNFKEQ. The CDR3 length is 15 residues. In DNA form, the CDR3 reads TGTGCCAGCAGGTTACAGGGGGGATTCACAGATACGCAGTATTTT. This gives the protein CASRLQGGFTDTQYF.

J is TRBJ2-5 and V is TRBV29-1, with D tentatively TRBD1 (5 bases). The CDR3 covers 13 residues. Germline V gene sequence: CDR1 SQVTM, CDR2 ANQGSEA. Trimming cost V 7 bases and J 4 bases, with 16 bases left between them. The DNA of the CDR3 is TGCAGCGCGGTGGTCAGGGCAGGAGAGACCCAGTACTTC. It codes for CSAVVRAGETQYF.

The chain couples TRBV5-6 to TRBJ2-1; TRBD1 aligns across 9 bases. The CDR3 sequence is 15 residues long. J gave up 5 bases and V 0 bases, and 3 bases lay outside the gene matches. Germline V gene sequence: CDR1 SGHDT, CDR2 YYEEEE. CDR3 loop: CASSLGDRANNEQFF. The CDR3 DNA follows: TGTGCCAGCAGCTTGGGGGACAGGGCAAACAATGAGCAGTTCTTC. Looking up the rest from reference TRBV5-6 and TRBJ2-1 gives the full variable domain: DAGVTQSPTHLIKTRGQQVTLRCSPKSGHDTVSWYQQALGQGPQFIFQYYEEEERQRGNFPDRFSGHQFPNYSSELNVNALLLGDSALYLCASSLGDRANNEQFFGPGTRLTVL.

V gene TRBV30 combines with J gene TRBJ2-3; 7 bases are shared with TRBD2. There are 19 residues in the CDR3. V shed 0 bases and J 1 base; nucleotides not matched to a gene: 16. Per the germline V gene, CDR1 is GTSNPN and CDR2 is SVGIG (reference sequence). The CDR3 here is CAWSVLPLREGVGTDTQYF. For the CDR3, the DNA is TGTGCCTGGAGTGTACTCCCTCTGAGGGAGGGAGTGGGCACAGATACGCAGTATTTT.

V and J are TRBV7-9 and TRBJ1-2; D gene ambiguous. The CDR3 spans 14 residues. Trimming left V 1 base short and J 7 bases short, with 13 bases between. The germline gives CDR1 SEHNR, CDR2 FQNEAQ (reference sequence). The CDR3: CASSLDLEWSGYTF. The CDR3 DNA sequence: TGTGCCAGCAGCTTAGATCTTGAGTGGTCTGGCTACACCTTC.

With respect to this clone: In the same sample, other DNA sequences code for this CDR3. The chain links TRBV30 to TRBJ2-1; D ambiguous. CDR3 length: 11 residues. Deletions cut 2 bases from V and 7 bases from J, with 6 bases between. From germline, CDR1 is GTSNPN and CDR2 SVGIG (reference sequence). Written as DNA, the CDR3 is TGTGCCTGGAGTTCCGGGAATGAGCAGTTCTTC. Translation: CAWSSGNEQFF. The variable domain in full, completed from reference TRBV30 and TRBJ2-1, reads SQTIHQWPATLVQPVGSPLSLECTVEGTSNPNLYWYRQAAGRGLQLLFYSVGIGQISSEVPQNLSASRPQDRQFILSSKKLLLSDSGFYLCAWSSGNEQFFGPGTRLTVL.

The V call is TRBV19, the J call TRBJ1-6; TRBD1 aligns across 8 bases. Per the germline V gene, CDR1 is LNHDA and CDR2 is SQIVND (reference sequence). CDR3 length equals 13 residues. V shed 7 bases, J shed 10 bases, and the junction held 6 bases outside the gene matches. CDR3 protein: CASTTGGNSPLHF. The CDR3 DNA follows: TGTGCCAGTACTACAGGGGGGAACTCACCCCTCCACTTT.

This clone has a handful of counts. V is TRBV30 and J is TRBJ2-2; D ambiguous. The CDR3 has 15 residues. Trimming took off 0 bases at V and 6 bases at J, with 14 bases between the two ends. Germline V gene lookup returns CDR1 GTSNPN and CDR2 SVGIG (reference sequence). The CDR3 nucleotides are TGTGCCTGGAGTGTACCGAGCGATAGGCCCGGGGAGCTGTTTTTT. Translating it yields CAWSVPSDRPGELFF.

V gene TRBV3-1 (or the pseudogene TRBV3-2) combines with J gene TRBJ2-1; D is possibly TRBD1 (7 bases). The V gene lost 5 bases and the J gene lost 1 base, with 12 bases spanning the gap. The CDR3 is 15 residues long. CDR1 LGHDT and CDR2 YNNKEL come from the germline V gene (reference sequence). The chain's CDR3 is CASSDREESYNEQFF. The CDR3 DNA follows: TGTGCCAGCAGCGACAGGGAGGAGTCCTACAATGAGCAGTTCTTC.

The J gene is TRBJ2-3, the V gene TRBV27; TRBD1 aligns across 8 bases. Unmatched junction bases numbered 9, after V lost 6 bases and J lost 1 base. CDR1 and CDR2 from the germline V gene are MNHEY and SMNVEV (reference sequence). The CDR3 has 16 amino acids. The CDR3 DNA is TGTGCCAGCAGCCCTTTGGGACAGGCGGGCACAGATACGCAGTATTTT. It yields the protein CASSPLGQAGTDTQYF.